The clone carrying this T cell receptor beta chain is a singleton in its sample. The CDR3 is made up of 16 amino acids. With 3 bases removed from V and 0 bases from J, the gap between germline ends came to 11 bases. Germline lookup yields CDR1 KGHSH and CDR2 LQKENI. The data were obtained in a study of blood T cell repertoires in COVID-19. Libraries were prepared by immunoSEQ multiplex PCR; TCRdb keeps only in-frame clonotypes and omits some of them. The data contain around 94,000 clones, more than 80% of them singletons. The specimen was peripheral blood. The TCR was taken from a human donor in a cohort sampled during active COVID-19. V gene TRBV18 combines with J gene TRBJ2-2, with D perhaps matching TRBD1 (5 bases). CDR3 residues: CASSPPRETNTGELFF. The CDR3 nucleotides are TGTGCCAGCTCACCCCCCAGGGAAACGAACACCGGGGAGCTGTTTTTT.